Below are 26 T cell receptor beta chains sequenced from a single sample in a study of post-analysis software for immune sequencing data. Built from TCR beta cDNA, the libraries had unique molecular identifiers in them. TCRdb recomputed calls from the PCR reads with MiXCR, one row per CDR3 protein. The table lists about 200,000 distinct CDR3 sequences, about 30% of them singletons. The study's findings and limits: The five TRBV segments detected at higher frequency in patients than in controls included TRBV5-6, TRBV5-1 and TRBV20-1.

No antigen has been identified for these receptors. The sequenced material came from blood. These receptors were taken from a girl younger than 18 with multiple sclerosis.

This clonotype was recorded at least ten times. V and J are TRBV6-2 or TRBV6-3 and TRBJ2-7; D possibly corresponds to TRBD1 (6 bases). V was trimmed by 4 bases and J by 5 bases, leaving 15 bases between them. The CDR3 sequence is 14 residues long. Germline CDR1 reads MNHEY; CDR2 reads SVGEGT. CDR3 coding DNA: TGTGCCAGCAGTTCGCAGGGGTCACCGAACGAGCAGTACTTC. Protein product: CASSSQGSPNEQYF.

This CDR3 reads CASSLQTGTDPYEQYF. The CDR3 DNA is TGTGCCAGCAGTTTGCAAACCGGGACAGACCCCTACGAGCAGTACTTC. This chain uses TRBV12-3 or TRBV12-4 with TRBJ2-7; TRBD1 matches at 7 bases. Germline trimming cut 3 bases from V and 2 bases from J; bases unmatched to any gene: 10. The length of the CDR3 is 16 residues.

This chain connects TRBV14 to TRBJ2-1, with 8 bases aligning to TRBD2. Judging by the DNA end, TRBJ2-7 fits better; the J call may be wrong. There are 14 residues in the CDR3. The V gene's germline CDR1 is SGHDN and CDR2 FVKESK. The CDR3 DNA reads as TGTGCCAGCGGCCCGACTAGCGTATACGACGAGCAGTACTTC. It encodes CASGPTSVYDEQYF.

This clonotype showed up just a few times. CDR3: CSVASGGNNEQYF. The DNA for the CDR3 is TGCAGCGTTGCCAGCGGGGGAAACAATGAGCAGTACTTC. This chain connects TRBV29-1 to TRBJ2-7; 8 positions match TRBD2. Germline trimming cut 4 bases from V and 7 bases from J; bases unmatched to any gene: 9. There are 13 residues in the CDR3. CDR1 is SQVTM, CDR2 ANQGSEA, per germline.

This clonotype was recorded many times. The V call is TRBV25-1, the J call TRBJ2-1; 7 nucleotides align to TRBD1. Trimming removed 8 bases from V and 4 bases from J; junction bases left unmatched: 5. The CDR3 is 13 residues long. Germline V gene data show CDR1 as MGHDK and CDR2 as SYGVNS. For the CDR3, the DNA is TGTGCCAGCCGGGACAGCCCTTACAATGAGCAGTTCTTC. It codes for CASRDSPYNEQFF.

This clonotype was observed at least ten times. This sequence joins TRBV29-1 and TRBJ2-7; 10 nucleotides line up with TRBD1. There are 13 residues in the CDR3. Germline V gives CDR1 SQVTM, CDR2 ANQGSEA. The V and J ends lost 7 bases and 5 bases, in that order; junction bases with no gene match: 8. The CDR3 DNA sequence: TGCAGCGGTGCGGGACAGGGGTTCGACGAGCAGTACTTC. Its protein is CSGAGQGFDEQYF.

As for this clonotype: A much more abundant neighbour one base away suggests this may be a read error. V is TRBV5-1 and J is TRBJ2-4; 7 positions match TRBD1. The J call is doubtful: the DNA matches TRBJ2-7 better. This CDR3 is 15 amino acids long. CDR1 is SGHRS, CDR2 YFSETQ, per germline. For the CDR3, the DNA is TGCGCCAGCAGCTCCGGACAGGAAGAATCCTACGAGCAGTACTTC. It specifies CASSSGQEESYEQYF.

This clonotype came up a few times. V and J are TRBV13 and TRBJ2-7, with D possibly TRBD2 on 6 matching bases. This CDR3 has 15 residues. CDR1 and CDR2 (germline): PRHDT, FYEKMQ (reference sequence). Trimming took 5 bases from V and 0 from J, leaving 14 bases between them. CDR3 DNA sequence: TGTGCCAGCAGCGCCGGCGGGACGAGCTCCTACGAGCAGTACTTC. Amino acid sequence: CASSAGGTSSYEQYF. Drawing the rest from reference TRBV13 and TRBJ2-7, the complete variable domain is AAGVIQSPRHLIKEKRETATLKCYPIPRHDTVYWYQQGPGQDPQFLISFYEKMQSDKGSIPDRFSAQQFSDYHSELNMSSLELGDSALYFCASSAGGTSSYEQYFGPGTRLTVT.

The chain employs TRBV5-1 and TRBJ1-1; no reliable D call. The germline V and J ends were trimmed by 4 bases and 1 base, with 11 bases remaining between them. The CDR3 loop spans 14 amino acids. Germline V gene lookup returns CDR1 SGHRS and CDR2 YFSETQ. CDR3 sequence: CASSLRTANTEAFF. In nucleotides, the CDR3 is TGCGCCAGCAGCCTACGGACGGCGAACACTGAAGCTTTCTTT.

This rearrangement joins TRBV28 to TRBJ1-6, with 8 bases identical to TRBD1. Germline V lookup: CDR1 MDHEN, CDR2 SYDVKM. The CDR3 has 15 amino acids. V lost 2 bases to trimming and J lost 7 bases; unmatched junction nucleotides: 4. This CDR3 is CASSLLDRVNSPLHF. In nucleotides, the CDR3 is TGTGCCAGCAGTTTACTGGACAGGGTGAATTCACCCCTCCACTTT.

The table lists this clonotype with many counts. CDR3 region: CASSWGTGNQPQHF. CDR3 coding DNA: TGTGCCAGCAGTTGGGGGACAGGGAATCAGCCCCAGCATTTT. The chain couples TRBV12-3 or TRBV12-4 to TRBJ1-5; 9 bases fit TRBD1. The CDR3 covers 14 residues. Trimming took 4 bases from V and 4 from J; bases not matched to a gene: 2.

CDR3 coding DNA: TGTGCCAGCAGCCACAGGGGGACCGGGGTTTACGAGCAGTACTTC. Protein sequence: CASSHRGTGVYEQYF. This chain connects TRBV28 to TRBJ2-7; TRBD1 agrees at 8 bases. Per the germline V gene, CDR1 is MDHEN and CDR2 is SYDVKM. V shed 6 bases, J shed 4 bases, and the junction held 11 bases outside the gene matches. The CDR3 contains 15 residues.

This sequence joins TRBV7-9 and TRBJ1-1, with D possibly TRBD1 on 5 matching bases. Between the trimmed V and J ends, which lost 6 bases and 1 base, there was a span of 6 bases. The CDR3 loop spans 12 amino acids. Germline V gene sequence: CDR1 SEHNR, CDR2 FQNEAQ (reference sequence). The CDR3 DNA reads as TGTGCCAGCAGGGACACGAACACTGAAGCTTTCTTT. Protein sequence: CASRDTNTEAFF.

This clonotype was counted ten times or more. CDR3 DNA: TGCGCCAGCAGCTACCAATGGGGAAAGCAGTTCTTC. The encoded protein is CASSYQWGKQFF. This rearrangement joins TRBV5-1 to TRBJ2-1; no clear D. The CDR3 loop spans 12 amino acids. Looked up from germline, CDR1 is SGHRS and CDR2 is YFSETQ. Trimming shortened V by 3 bases and J by 11 bases, and 12 bases separated the two germline ends.

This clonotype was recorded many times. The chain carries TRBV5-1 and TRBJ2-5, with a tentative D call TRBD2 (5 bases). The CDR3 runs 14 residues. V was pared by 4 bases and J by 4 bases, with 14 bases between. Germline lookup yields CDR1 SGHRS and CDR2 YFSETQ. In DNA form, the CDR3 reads TGCGCCAGCAGCGTGGAGGTCCCCGGAGAGACCCAGTACTTC. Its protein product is CASSVEVPGETQYF.

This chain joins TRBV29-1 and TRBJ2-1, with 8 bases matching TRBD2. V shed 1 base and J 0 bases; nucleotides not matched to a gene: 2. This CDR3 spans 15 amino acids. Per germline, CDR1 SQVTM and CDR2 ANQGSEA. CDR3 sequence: CSVEGTSSSYNEQFF. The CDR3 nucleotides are TGCAGCGTTGAAGGGACTAGCAGCTCCTACAATGAGCAGTTCTTC.

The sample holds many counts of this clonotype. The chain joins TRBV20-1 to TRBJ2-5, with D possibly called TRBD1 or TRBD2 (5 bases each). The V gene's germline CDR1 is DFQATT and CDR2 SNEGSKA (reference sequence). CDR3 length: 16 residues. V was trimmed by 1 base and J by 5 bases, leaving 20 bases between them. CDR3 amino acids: CSARGSGQGVGETQYF. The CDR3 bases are TGCAGTGCTAGAGGGTCTGGGCAGGGAGTAGGTGAGACCCAGTACTTC.

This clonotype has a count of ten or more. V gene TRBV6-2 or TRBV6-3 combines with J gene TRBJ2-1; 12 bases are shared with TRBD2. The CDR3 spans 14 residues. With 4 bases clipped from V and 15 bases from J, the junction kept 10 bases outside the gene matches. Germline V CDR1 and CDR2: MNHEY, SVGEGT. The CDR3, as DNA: TGTGCCAGCAGTTCTGCTAGCGGGAGGGCCGATCGGTTCTTC. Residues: CASSSASGRADRFF.

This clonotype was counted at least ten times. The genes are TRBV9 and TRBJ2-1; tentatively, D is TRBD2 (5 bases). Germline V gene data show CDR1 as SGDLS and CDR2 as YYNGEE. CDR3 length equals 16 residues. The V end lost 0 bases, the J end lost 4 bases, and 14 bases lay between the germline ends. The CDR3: CASSVGGAVVYNEQFF. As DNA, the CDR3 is TGTGCCAGCAGCGTAGGAGGAGCGGTAGTTTACAATGAGCAGTTCTTC.

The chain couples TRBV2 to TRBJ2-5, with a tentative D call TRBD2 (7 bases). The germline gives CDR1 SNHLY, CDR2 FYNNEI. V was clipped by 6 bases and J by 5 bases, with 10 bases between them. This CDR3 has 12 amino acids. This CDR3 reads CASRRGGETQYF. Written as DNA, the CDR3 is TGTGCCAGCAGGAGGGGGGGGGAGACCCAGTACTTC.

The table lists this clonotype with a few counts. CDR3 bases: TGCAGCGTTGAAGGTGACAGGGGGCAAGATACGCAGTATTTT. This translates into CSVEGDRGQDTQYF. V and J are TRBV29-1 and TRBJ2-3; 10 positions agree with TRBD1. From germline, CDR1 is SQVTM and CDR2 ANQGSEA. V lost 1 base to trimming and J lost 5 bases; unmatched junction nucleotides: 3. The CDR3 loop spans 14 amino acids.

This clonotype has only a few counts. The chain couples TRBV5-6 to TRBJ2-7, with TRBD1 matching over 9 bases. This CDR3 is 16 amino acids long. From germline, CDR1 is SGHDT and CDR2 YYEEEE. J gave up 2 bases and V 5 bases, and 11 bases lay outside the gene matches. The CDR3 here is CASSPAAGTGTYEQYF. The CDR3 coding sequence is TGTGCCAGCAGTCCGGCGGCCGGGACAGGGACCTACGAGCAGTACTTC. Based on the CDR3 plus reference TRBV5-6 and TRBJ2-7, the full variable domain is DAGVTQSPTHLIKTRGQQVTLRCSPKSGHDTVSWYQQALGQGPQFIFQYYEEEERQRGNFPDRFSGHQFPNYSSELNVNALLLGDSALYLCASSPAAGTGTYEQYFGPGTRLTVT.

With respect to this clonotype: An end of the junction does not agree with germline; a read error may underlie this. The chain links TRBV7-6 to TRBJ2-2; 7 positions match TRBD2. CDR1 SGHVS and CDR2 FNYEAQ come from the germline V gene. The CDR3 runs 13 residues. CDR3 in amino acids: CAGSLAGGGELFF. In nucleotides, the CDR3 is TGTGCCGGCAGCTTAGCGGGCGGCGGGGAGCTGTTTTTT.

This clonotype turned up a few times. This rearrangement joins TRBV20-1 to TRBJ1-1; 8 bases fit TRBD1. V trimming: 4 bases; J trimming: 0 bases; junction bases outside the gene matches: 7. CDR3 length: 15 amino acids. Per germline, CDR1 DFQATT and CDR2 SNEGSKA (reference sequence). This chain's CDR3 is CSAKRTGLMNTEAFF. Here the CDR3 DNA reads TGCAGTGCTAAACGGACAGGGTTGATGAACACTGAAGCTTTCTTT.

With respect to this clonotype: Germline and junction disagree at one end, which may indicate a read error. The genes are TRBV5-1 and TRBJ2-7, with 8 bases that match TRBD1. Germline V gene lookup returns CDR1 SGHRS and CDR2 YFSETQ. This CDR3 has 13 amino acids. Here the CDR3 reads CASTLTGAREQYF. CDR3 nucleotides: TGCGCCAGCACCTTGACAGGGGCCCGCGAGCAGTACTTC.

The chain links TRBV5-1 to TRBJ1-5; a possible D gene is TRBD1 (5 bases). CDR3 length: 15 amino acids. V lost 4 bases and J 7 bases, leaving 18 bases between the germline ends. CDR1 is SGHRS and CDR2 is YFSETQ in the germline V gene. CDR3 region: CASSLGTIRTQPQHF. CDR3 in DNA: TGCGCCAGCAGCCTCGGGACTATCCGGACCCAGCCCCAGCATTTT.